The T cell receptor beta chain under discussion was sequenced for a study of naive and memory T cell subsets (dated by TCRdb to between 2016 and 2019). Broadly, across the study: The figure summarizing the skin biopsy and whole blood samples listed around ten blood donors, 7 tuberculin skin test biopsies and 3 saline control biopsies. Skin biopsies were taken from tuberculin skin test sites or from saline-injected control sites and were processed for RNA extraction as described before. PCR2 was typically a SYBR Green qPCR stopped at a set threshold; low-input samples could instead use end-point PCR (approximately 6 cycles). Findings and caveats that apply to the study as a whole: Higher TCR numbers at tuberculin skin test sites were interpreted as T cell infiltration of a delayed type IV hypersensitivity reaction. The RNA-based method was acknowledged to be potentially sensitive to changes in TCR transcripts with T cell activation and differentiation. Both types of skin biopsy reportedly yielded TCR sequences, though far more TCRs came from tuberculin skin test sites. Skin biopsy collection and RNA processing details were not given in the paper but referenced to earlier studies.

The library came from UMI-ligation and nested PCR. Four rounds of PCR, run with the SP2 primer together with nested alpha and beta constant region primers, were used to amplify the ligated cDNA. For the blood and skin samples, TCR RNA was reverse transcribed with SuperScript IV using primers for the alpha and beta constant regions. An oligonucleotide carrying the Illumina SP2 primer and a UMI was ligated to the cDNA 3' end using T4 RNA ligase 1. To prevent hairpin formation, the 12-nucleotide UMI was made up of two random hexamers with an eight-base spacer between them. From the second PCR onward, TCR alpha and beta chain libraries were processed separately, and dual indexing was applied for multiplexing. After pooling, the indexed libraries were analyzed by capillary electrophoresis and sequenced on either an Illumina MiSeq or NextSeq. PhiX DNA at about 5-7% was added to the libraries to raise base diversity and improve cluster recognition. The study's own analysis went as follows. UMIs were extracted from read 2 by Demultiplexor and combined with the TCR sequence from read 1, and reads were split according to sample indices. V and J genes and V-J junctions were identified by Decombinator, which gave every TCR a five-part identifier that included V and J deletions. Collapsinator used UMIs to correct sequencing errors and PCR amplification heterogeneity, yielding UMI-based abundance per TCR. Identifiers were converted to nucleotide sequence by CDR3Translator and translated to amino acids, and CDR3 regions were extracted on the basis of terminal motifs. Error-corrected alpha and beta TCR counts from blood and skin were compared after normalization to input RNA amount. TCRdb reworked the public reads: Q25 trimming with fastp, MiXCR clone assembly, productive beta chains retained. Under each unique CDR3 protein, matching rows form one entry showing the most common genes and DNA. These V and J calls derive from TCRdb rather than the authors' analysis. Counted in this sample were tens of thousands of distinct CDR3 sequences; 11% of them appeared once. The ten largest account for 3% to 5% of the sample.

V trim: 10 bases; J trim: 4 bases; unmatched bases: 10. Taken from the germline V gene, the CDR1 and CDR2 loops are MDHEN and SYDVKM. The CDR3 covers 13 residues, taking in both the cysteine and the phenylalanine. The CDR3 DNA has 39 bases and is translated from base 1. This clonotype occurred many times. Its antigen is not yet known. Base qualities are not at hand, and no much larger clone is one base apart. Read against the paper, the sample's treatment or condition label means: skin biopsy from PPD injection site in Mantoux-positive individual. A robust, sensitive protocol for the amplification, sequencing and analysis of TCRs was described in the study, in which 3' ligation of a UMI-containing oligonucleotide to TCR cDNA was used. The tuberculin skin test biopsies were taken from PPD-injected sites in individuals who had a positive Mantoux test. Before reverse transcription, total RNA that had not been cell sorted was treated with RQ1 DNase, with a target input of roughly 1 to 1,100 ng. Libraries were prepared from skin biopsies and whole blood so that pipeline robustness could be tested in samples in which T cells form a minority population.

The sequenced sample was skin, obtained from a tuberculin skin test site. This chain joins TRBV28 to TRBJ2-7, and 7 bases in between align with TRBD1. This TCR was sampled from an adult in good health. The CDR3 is CATAGDSRYEQYF. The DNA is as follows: TGTGCCACCGCCGGGGACAGTAGGTACGAGCAGTACTTC.